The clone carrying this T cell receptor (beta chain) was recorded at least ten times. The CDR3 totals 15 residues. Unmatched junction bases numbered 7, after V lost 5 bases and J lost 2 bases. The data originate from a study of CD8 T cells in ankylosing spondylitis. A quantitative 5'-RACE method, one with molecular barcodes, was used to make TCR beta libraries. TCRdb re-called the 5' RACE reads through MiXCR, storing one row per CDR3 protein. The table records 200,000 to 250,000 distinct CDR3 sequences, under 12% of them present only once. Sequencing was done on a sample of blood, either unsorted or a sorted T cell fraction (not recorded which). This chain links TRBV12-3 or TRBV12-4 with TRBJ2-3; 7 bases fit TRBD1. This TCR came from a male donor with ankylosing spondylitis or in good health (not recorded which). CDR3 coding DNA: TGTGCCAGCAGTCGGGACAGTGTCCTCACAGATACGCAGTATTTT. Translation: CASSRDSVLTDTQYF.